This T cell receptor beta chain was sequenced for a study of glioma-infiltrating T cells. The iRepertoire nested amplicon-rescue multiplex PCR amplified TCR alpha and beta CDR3s from RNA. TCRdb itself ran the multiplex PCR reads through MiXCR, one entry per CDR3 protein. The repertoire holds more than 300,000 distinct CDR3 sequences, about two fifths seen once, with around 12% in the top ten. V dropped 5 bases and J dropped 5; count of bases not matched to a gene: 11. The CDR3 loop spans 16 amino acids. Germline values: CDR1 LNHNV, CDR2 YYDKDF (reference sequence). The chain links TRBV15 to TRBJ2-7; 11 bases line up with TRBD1. The sequence came from a human donor with low-grade glioma or glioblastoma, undergoing nonglioma brain surgery, or in good health (not recorded which). Sequencing was performed on glioma tissue, nonneoplastic brain tissue, or PBMCs (not recorded which). The CDR3 loop reads CATSGRRGQGGHEQYF. The CDR3 nucleotides are TGTGCCACCAGCGGAAGACGGGGACAGGGGGGACACGAGCAGTACTTC.